The clone carrying this TCR beta chain has at least ten counts. Its specificity is not known. V gave up 6 bases and J gave up 7 bases; unmatched junction bases: 7. Per germline, CDR1 SNHLY and CDR2 FYNNEI. The CDR3 is made up of 15 amino acids. These data are taken from a study of early T cells in non-severe SARS-CoV-2 infection. Study-level results: Anti-spike CD8 specificities were favored by VDJdb matching, whose results missed private and CD4 specificities.

TCRdb processed the 5' RACE reads anew with MiXCR; each CDR3 protein has one entry. This table has 25,000 to 35,000 distinct CDR3 sequences, around 3% appearing once. Material: whole blood. This chain links TRBV2 with TRBJ1-6; 9 bases are a match to TRBD1. This TCR derives from an adult who was a healthcare worker with PCR-confirmed SARS-CoV-2 infection or an uninfected control (not recorded which). The DNA of the CDR3 is TGTGCCAGCAGCCGACGGACAGGGGCAAATTCACCCCTCCACTTT. It encodes CASSRRTGANSPLHF.